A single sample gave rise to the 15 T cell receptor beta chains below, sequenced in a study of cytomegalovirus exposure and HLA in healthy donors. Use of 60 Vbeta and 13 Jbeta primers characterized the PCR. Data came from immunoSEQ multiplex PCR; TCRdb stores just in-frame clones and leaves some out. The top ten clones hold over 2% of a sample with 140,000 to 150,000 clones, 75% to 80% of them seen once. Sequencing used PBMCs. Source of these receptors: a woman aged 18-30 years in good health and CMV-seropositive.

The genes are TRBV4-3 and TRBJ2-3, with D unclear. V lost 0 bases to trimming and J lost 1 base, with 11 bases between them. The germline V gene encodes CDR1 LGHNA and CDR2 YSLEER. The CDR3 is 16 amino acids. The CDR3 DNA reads TGCGCCAGCAGCCAAGATGTCTCCCTCGGCACAGATACGCAGTATTTT. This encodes CASSQDVSLGTDTQYF.

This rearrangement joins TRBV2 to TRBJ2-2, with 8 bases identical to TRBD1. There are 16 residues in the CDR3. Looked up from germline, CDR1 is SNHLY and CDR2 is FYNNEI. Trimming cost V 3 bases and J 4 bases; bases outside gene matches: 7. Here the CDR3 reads CASSEQGQVVTGELFF. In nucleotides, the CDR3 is TGTGCCAGCAGTGAGCAGGGACAGGTGGTCACCGGGGAGCTGTTTTTT.

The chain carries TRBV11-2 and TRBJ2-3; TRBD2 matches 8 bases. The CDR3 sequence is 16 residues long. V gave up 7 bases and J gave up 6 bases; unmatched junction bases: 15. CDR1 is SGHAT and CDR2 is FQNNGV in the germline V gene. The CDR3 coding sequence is TGTGCCAGCACCCCAGGGAAACGGGGGGGGTCTGATACGCAGTATTTT. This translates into CASTPGKRGGSDTQYF.

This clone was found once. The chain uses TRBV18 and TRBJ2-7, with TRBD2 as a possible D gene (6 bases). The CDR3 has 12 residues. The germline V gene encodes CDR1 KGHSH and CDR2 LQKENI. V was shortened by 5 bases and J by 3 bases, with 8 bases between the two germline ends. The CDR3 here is CASSAGGYEQYF. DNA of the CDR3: TGTGCCAGCTCAGCCGGGGGCTACGAGCAGTACTTC.

The CDR3 spells CASSALGTGNYGYTF. The CDR3 bases are TGTGCCAGCAGCGCGTTAGGGACAGGGAACTATGGCTACACCTTC. The V call is TRBV6-1, the J call TRBJ1-2, with TRBD1 matching 9 bases. This CDR3 comprises 15 residues. The germline V gene has CDR1 MNHNS and CDR2 SASEGT. V dropped 6 bases and J dropped 2; count of bases not matched to a gene: 7.

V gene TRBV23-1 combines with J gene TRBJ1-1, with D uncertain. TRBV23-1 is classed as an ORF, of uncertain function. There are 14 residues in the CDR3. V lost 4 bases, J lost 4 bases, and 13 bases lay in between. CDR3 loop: CASSPRQGSTEAFF. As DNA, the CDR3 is TGCGCCAGCAGTCCCAGACAAGGGAGCACTGAAGCTTTCTTT.

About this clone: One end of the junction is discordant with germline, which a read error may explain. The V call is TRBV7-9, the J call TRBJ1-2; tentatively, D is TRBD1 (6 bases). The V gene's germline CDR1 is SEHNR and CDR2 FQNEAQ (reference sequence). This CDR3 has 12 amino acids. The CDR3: CSSRGQNYGYTF. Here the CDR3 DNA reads TGTTCCAGCCGAGGACAGAACTATGGCTACACCTTC.

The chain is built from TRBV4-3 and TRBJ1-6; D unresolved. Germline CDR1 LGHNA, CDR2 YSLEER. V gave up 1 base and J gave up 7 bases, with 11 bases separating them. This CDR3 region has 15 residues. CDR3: CASSQGSRLNSPLHF. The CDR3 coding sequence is TGCGCCAGCAGCCAAGGATCGAGGTTGAATTCACCCCTCCACTTT.

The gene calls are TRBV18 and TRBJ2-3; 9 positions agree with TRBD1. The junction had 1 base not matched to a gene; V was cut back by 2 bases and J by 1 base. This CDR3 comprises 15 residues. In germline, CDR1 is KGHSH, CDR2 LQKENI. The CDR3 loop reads CASSPWDRGTDTQYF. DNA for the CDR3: TGTGCCAGCTCACCATGGGACAGGGGCACAGATACGCAGTATTTT.

CDR3 in DNA: TGCGCCAGCAGCCAAGATCGGAGGGGGCTTGGCGAGCAGTACTTC. It is translated as CASSQDRRGLGEQYF. This chain connects TRBV4-1 to TRBJ2-7, with D possibly matching TRBD1 (7 bases). Germline loops: CDR1 MGHRA, CDR2 YSYEKL. Trimming left V 0 bases short and J 6 bases short, with 15 bases between. This CDR3 is 15 amino acids long.

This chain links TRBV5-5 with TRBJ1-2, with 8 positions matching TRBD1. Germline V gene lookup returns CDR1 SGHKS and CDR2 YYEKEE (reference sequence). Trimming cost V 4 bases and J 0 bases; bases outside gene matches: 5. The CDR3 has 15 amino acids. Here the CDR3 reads CASSQGQGANYGYTF. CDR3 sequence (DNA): TGTGCCAGCAGCCAAGGACAGGGAGCTAACTATGGCTACACCTTC.

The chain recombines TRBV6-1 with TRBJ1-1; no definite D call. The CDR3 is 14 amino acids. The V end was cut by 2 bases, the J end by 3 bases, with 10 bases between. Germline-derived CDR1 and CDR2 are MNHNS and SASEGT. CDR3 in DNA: TGTGCCAGCAGTGAACGGATGGAGGACACTGAAGCTTTCTTT. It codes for CASSERMEDTEAFF.

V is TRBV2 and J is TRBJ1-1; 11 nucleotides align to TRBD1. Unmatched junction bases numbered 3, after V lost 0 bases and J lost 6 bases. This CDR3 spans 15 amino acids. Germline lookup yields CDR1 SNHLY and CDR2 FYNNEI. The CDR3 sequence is CASSEALGQGAEAFF. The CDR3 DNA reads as TGTGCCAGCAGTGAAGCGCTGGGACAGGGGGCTGAAGCTTTCTTT.

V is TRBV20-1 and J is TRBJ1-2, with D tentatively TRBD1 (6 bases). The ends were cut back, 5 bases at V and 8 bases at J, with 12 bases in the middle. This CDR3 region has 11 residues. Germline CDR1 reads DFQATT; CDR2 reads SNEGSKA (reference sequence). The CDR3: CSAYQGWGYTF. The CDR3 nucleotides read TGCAGTGCTTATCAGGGGTGGGGCTACACCTTC.

The CDR3 coding sequence is TGTGCCAGCAGCTTATTAGCGACTAGCGGGGGCTACGAGCAGTACTTC. Protein sequence: CASSLLATSGGYEQYF. The rearrangement joins TRBV7-9 to TRBJ2-7, with TRBD2 identical over 12 bases. The germline gives CDR1 SEHNR, CDR2 FQNEAQ (reference sequence). This CDR3 comprises 16 residues. J gave up 3 bases and V 2 bases, and 5 bases lay outside the gene matches.